This T cell receptor beta chain emerged from a study of cytomegalovirus exposure and HLA in healthy donors. Turning to the study itself: Earlier, some 180 million T cells were analyzed, and 90 million to 140 million unique TCR beta sequences were found among them. General study results and limits: Researchers had no immune exposure information except CMV serostatus available.

The germline V gene has CDR1 SEHNR and CDR2 FQNEAQ (reference sequence). The trim removed 5 bases at V and 2 bases at J, leaving 14 bases unmatched. The CDR3 spans 17 residues. As for this clone: As yet, its antigen is unknown.

The PCR ran on 60 Vbeta and 13 Jbeta primers. Generated by immunoSEQ multiplex PCR, the TCRdb table keeps only in-frame clones and is missing some. Of about 97,000 clones detected, around 63% appear once; the ten largest clones hold approximately 4.8%. The receptor was derived from a human donor in good health. J is TRBJ2-7 and V is TRBV7-9, with 8 bases matching TRBD1. Sequencing was carried out using PBMCs. CDR3 protein: CASSPTGQAEGAYEQYF. CDR3 nucleotide sequence: TGTGCCAGCAGCCCAACGGGACAGGCCGAGGGGGCCTACGAGCAGTACTTC.